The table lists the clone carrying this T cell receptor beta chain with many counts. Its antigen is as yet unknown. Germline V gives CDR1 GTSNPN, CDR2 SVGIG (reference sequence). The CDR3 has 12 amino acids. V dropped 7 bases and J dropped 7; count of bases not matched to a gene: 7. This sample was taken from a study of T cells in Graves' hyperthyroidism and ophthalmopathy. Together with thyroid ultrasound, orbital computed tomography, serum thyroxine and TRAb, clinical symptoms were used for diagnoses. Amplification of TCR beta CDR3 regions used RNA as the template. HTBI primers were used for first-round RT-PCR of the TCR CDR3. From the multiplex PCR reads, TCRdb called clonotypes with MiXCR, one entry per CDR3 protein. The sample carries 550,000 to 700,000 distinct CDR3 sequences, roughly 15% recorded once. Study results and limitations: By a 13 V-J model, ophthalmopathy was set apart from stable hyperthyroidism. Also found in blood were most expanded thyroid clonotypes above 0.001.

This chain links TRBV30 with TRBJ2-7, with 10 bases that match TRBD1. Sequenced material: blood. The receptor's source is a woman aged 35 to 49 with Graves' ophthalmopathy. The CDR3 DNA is TGTGCCTTCGGGACAGGGGTGTGGGAGCAGTACTTC. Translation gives CAFGTGVWEQYF.